This record concerns one T cell receptor (beta chain) sequence. Its target is not known. The sample is drawn from a study of T cell responses to AZD1222 COVID-19 vaccine. Across the study: Pooled in the analysis were second doses at about 4 or about 12 weeks. Study-level results: White British ancestry dominated among donors, who included more females, and clonal diversity was possibly underestimated. No repertoire was sampled before or during the peak T cell response, only after it. Unmutated regions of variants are reportedly targeted by nearly half of spike-specific TCRs.

The CDR3 is 14 amino acids. Germline CDR1 MNHEY, CDR2 SVGAGI. Trimming pared 8 bases from V and 0 bases from J, leaving 11 bases between. Here immunoSEQ multiplex PCR was the method, and the copy in TCRdb shows in-frame clones only, minus some. The repertoire includes roughly 190,000 clones, 85% to 95% of them detected once, and around 3.8% sits in the top ten. The material was peripheral blood, obtained on day 0 of AZD1222 vaccination. This chain links TRBV6-5 with TRBJ1-5, with unresolved D. The TCR originated in an adult in good health. This CDR3 is CASLPSHSNQPQHF. In nucleotides, the CDR3 is TGTGCCAGCCTACCTAGCCATAGCAATCAGCCCCAGCATTTT.